A selection of T cell receptor beta chains follows, all from one sample in a study of beta chain features in type 1 diabetes. The assay was immunoSEQ multiplex PCR, and TCRdb's table has in-frame clones only and misses some. The table has 130,000 to 150,000 clones, about 8.7% seen once; the top ten hold 0.68%. The sequenced material came from central memory CD4+ T cells from blood. All receptors derive from a man younger than 30 in good health. Both conserved end residues are part of each CDR3. Fields, in order: clone size, V gene, J gene, D gene, CDR3 DNA, CDR3 protein. A D gene is named only where the DNA matches it firmly. Only part of the rows carry a size: once, few, many, or a class if the clone is expanded.

clone size: -
V gene: TRBV5-4
J gene: TRBJ1-2
D gene: -
CDR3 DNA: TGTGCCAGCAGCATAGGAGGGATAGGGAACTATGGCTACACCTTC
CDR3 protein: CASSIGGIGNYGYTF

clone size: few
V gene: TRBV7-9
J gene: TRBJ2-2
D gene: -
CDR3 DNA: TGTGCCAGCAGCCTACAGGGTGGAGTGACCGGGGAGCTGTTTTTT
CDR3 protein: CASSLQGGVTGELFF

clone size: few
V gene: TRBV6-5
J gene: TRBJ2-7
D gene: TRBD1
CDR3 DNA: TGTGCCAGCAAATGGACAGGGGGACCCTACGAGCAGTACTTC
CDR3 protein: CASKWTGGPYEQYF

clone size: -
V gene: TRBV6-5
J gene: TRBJ1-2
D gene: TRBD1
CDR3 DNA: TGTGCCAGCAGTCCCCGGGACAGGCCTAACTATGGCTACACCTTC
CDR3 protein: CASSPRDRPNYGYTF

clone size: -
V gene: TRBV7-6
J gene: TRBJ2-5
D gene: -
CDR3 DNA: TGTGCCAGCAGCTTAACCCAACGTGGGGCCGAGGAGACCCAGTACTTC
CDR3 protein: CASSLTQRGAEETQYF

clone size: -
V gene: TRBV19
J gene: TRBJ2-3
D gene: -
CDR3 DNA: TGTGCCAGTAGCCGGGACACAGATACGCAGTATTTT
CDR3 protein: CASSRDTDTQYF

clone size: once
V gene: TRBV5-8
J gene: TRBJ1-6
D gene: TRBD1
CDR3 DNA: TGTGCCAGCAGCACCGGGACAGGCTTAAATTCACCCCTCCACTTT
CDR3 protein: CASSTGTGLNSPLHF

clone size: few
V gene: TRBV4-2
J gene: TRBJ2-3
D gene: TRBD1
CDR3 DNA: TGTGCCAGCAGCCAAGATCCTTCGACAGGGGCAGATACGCAGTATTTT
CDR3 protein: CASSQDPSTGADTQYF

clone size: once
V gene: TRBV6-6
J gene: TRBJ2-5
D gene: TRBD1
CDR3 DNA: TGTGCCAGCAGTCCAACAGGGGGCGGGGAGACCCAGTACTTC
CDR3 protein: CASSPTGGGETQYF

clone size: few
V gene: TRBV25-1
J gene: TRBJ1-2
D gene: -
CDR3 DNA: TGTGCCAGCCAAACAAATAACTATGGCTACACCTTC
CDR3 protein: CASQTNNYGYTF

clone size: -
V gene: TRBV27
J gene: TRBJ1-1
D gene: TRBD1
CDR3 DNA: TGTGCCAGCAGTTTATTGGGACAGGGGGTGAGCACTGAAGCTTTCTTT
CDR3 protein: CASSLLGQGVSTEAFF

clone size: few
V gene: TRBV19
J gene: TRBJ1-5
D gene: -
CDR3 DNA: TGTGCCAGTAAACGGGTAGAGAGCAATCAGCCCCAGCATTTT
CDR3 protein: CASKRVESNQPQHF

clone size: few
V gene: TRBV5-5
J gene: TRBJ2-2
D gene: -
CDR3 DNA: TGTGCCAGCAGCGGCGATCCCCGGGGTAGTACCGGGGAGCTGTTTTTT
CDR3 protein: CASSGDPRGSTGELFF

clone size: few
V gene: TRBV5-1
J gene: TRBJ1-6
D gene: TRBD1
CDR3 DNA: TGCGCCAGCAGCTCGGGACAGGGGGCGCTTTATTCACCCCTCCACTTT
CDR3 protein: CASSSGQGALYSPLHF

clone size: -
V gene: TRBV18
J gene: TRBJ2-1
D gene: -
CDR3 DNA: TGTGCCAGCTCACGGGGACAAGAAAATGAGCAGTTCTTC
CDR3 protein: CASSRGQENEQFF

clone size: -
V gene: TRBV10-3
J gene: TRBJ2-6
D gene: TRBD2
CDR3 DNA: TGTGCCACCAGCAGCGGGGACTCTGGGGCCAACGTCCTGACTTTC
CDR3 protein: CATSSGDSGANVLTF

clone size: many
V gene: TRBV6-5
J gene: TRBJ1-4
D gene: -
CDR3 DNA: TGTGCCAGCAGTTACAATAGTGGTGAAAAACTGTTTTTT
CDR3 protein: CASSYNSGEKLFF

clone size: -
V gene: TRBV6-4
J gene: TRBJ2-3
D gene: TRBD1
CDR3 DNA: TGTGCCAGCAGTTTAACAGGGGGTGCAGATACGCAGTATTTT
CDR3 protein: CASSLTGGADTQYF

clone size: -
V gene: TRBV7-3
J gene: TRBJ2-1
D gene: TRBD2
CDR3 DNA: TGTGCCAGCAGCTTATACCCTATAGGGAAGACTAGCGGGGGGTACAATGAGCAGTTCTTC
CDR3 protein: CASSLYPIGKTSGGYNEQFF

clone size: -
V gene: TRBV7-2
J gene: TRBJ2-3
D gene: TRBD2
CDR3 DNA: TGTGCCAGCAGCCCAGATGGGGTTCGGGGGGATCTCACAGATACGCAGTATTTT
CDR3 protein: CASSPDGVRGDLTDTQYF

clone size: -
V gene: TRBV7-2
J gene: TRBJ2-3
D gene: TRBD2
CDR3 DNA: TGTGCCAGCGACCCGGGGGGGACCGATACGCAGTATTTT
CDR3 protein: CASDPGGTDTQYF

clone size: few
V gene: TRBV5-6
J gene: TRBJ2-3
D gene: -
CDR3 DNA: TGTGCCAGCAGCCGACGGGACACCACAGATACGCAGTATTTT
CDR3 protein: CASSRRDTTDTQYF

clone size: -
V gene: TRBV4-3
J gene: TRBJ1-4
D gene: -
CDR3 DNA: TGCGCCAGCAGCCCAATGTCGGCGGGGGCAGGGAATGAAAAACTGTTTTTT
CDR3 protein: CASSPMSAGAGNEKLFF

clone size: few
V gene: TRBV5-1
J gene: TRBJ2-6
D gene: TRBD1
CDR3 DNA: TGCGCCAGCAGCCTTGCCCCCGGGACAGGGGCTGGGGGGGCCAACGTCCTGACTTTC
CDR3 protein: CASSLAPGTGAGGANVLTF

clone size: -
V gene: TRBV7-3
J gene: TRBJ2-7
D gene: -
CDR3 DNA: TGTGCCAGCAGCATTGGGGGGACCTACGAGCAGTACTTC
CDR3 protein: CASSIGGTYEQYF

clone size: -
V gene: TRBV4-3
J gene: TRBJ2-3
D gene: -
CDR3 DNA: TGCGCCAGCAGCCCTATACAGGGGAGGACAGATACGCAGTATTTT
CDR3 protein: CASSPIQGRTDTQYF

clone size: few
V gene: TRBV7-6
J gene: TRBJ1-4
D gene: -
CDR3 DNA: TGTGCCAGCAGCTCAAGGACAGTTAATGAAAAACTGTTTTTT
CDR3 protein: CASSSRTVNEKLFF

clone size: few
V gene: TRBV12-5
J gene: TRBJ2-1
D gene: TRBD2
CDR3 DNA: TGTGCTAGTGGTTCCTACCCGACTAGCGGGGGGGCCGGTGAGCAGTTCTTC
CDR3 protein: CASGSYPTSGGAGEQFF

clone size: many
V gene: TRBV7-9
J gene: TRBJ2-2
D gene: TRBD2
CDR3 DNA: TGTGCCAGCAGCCAAGGACTAGCGGTGAACACCGGGGAGCTGTTTTTT
CDR3 protein: CASSQGLAVNTGELFF

clone size: few
V gene: TRBV5-1
J gene: TRBJ1-2
D gene: -
CDR3 DNA: TGCGCCAGCAGCTTATTGGGCGATGGCTACACCTTC
CDR3 protein: CASSLLGDGYTF

clone size: many
V gene: TRBV20-1
J gene: TRBJ2-1
D gene: -
CDR3 DNA: TGCAGTGCTAGACCCGTTTATGAGCAGTTCTTC
CDR3 protein: CSARPVYEQFF

clone size: few
V gene: TRBV7-2
J gene: TRBJ2-1
D gene: TRBD2
CDR3 DNA: TGTGCCAGCAGCTTACTAGCGGGGGGGTACAATGAGCAGTTCTTC
CDR3 protein: CASSLLAGGYNEQFF

clone size: -
V gene: TRBV6-1
J gene: TRBJ2-7
D gene: TRBD2
CDR3 DNA: TGTGCCAGCAGTGAAGGGACTAGCGGAACCTACGAGCAGTACTTC
CDR3 protein: CASSEGTSGTYEQYF